Detailed here is one TCR beta chain. In the same sample, other DNA sequences code for this CDR3. Under the authors' procedure: Reference gene primer amplification gave estimated nucleated cell counts. The data were produced by immunoSEQ multiplex PCR, yet TCRdb's version contains in-frame clones alone and is incomplete. Clone size and the V and J calls come from that table; the DNA yielded D and trimming. The data contain roughly 200,000 clones, more than 75% of them singletons. V dropped 4 bases and J dropped 7 bases, with 11 bases sitting between them. The CDR3 sequence is 13 residues long. CDR1 is SNHLY, CDR2 FYNNEI, per germline. The record originates from a study of blood T cell repertoires in COVID-19. Across the study: Sites across the United States, Italy and Spain contributed samples from acute and convalescent COVID-19. From T cells, B-cell-depleted T cells, or PBMCs came the material, which was cDNA or gDNA.

The V and J genes are TRBV2 and TRBJ2-1, with D perhaps TRBD1 (5 bases). The sequence derives from a woman in her forties or fifties with active or convalescent COVID-19. The sample taken for sequencing was peripheral blood. The CDR3 sequence: CASSVQGGNEQFF. The CDR3 DNA is TGTGCCAGCAGTGTTCAGGGTGGAAATGAGCAGTTCTTC.